The 4 T cell receptor beta chains presented below share a single source sample, sequenced in a study of T cell responses to AZD1222 COVID-19 vaccine. Assay: immunoSEQ multiplex PCR; the TCRdb copy retains only in-frame clones and omits some. In the table there are about 130,000 clones, 90% of which are singletons. This specimen was peripheral blood, taken on day 0 of MenACWY control vaccination. The origin of the receptors is an adult in good health.

This sequence joins TRBV13 and TRBJ2-2; D perhaps matches TRBD1 (7 bases). Germline V lookup: CDR1 PRHDT, CDR2 FYEKMQ (reference sequence). The V end lost 4 bases, the J end lost 5 bases, and 20 bases lay between the germline ends. CDR3 length: 17 residues. The CDR3 reads CASSSGQLPAGTGELFF. CDR3 DNA: TGTGCCAGCAGCTCGGGACAGCTCCCCGCGGGGACCGGGGAGCTGTTTTTT.

The rearrangement uses TRBV7-2 and TRBJ2-7; weak D call: TRBD1 (5 bases). The CDR3 consists of 12 residues. Germline-derived CDR1 and CDR2 are SGHTA and FQGNSA. Trimming took off 2 bases at V and 3 bases at J, with 5 bases between the two ends. Written as DNA, the CDR3 is TGTGCCAGCAGCTTAACAGGCTACGAGCAGTACTTC. This translates into CASSLTGYEQYF.

The CDR3 nucleotides are TGTGCCAGCAGCCAAGGTCGGACAGGCCCTATTTCGTACAATGAGCAGTTCTTC. Protein product: CASSQGRTGPISYNEQFF. V gene TRBV3-1 (or the pseudogene TRBV3-2) combines with J gene TRBJ2-1, with TRBD1 matching 7 bases. The J segment lost 4 bases and the V segment lost 1 base, leaving 13 bases of the junction unmatched. CDR3 length: 18 amino acids. From germline, CDR1 is LGHDT and CDR2 YNNKEL (reference sequence).

V is TRBV29-1 and J is TRBJ2-5, with a possible D match to TRBD1 (6 bases). The CDR3 length is 12 residues. In germline, CDR1 is SQVTM, CDR2 ANQGSEA. V lost 6 bases and J lost 3, with 11 bases in between. The CDR3 DNA sequence: TGCAGCGTCTCCCACAGGGAAGAGACCCAGTACTTC. As protein: CSVSHREETQYF. Based on the CDR3 plus reference TRBV29-1 and TRBJ2-5, the full variable domain is SAVISQKPSRDICQRGTSLTIQCQVDSQVTMMFWYRQQPGQSLTLIATANQGSEATYESGFVIDKFPISRPNLTFSTLTVSNMSPEDSSIYLCSVSHREETQYFGPGTRLLVL.